This T cell receptor (beta chain) emerged from a study of cytomegalovirus exposure and HLA in healthy donors. Background on the study: A previous analysis identified approximately 120 million unique TCR beta sequences derived from 180 million or so T cells.

PCR employed 60 Vbeta and 13 Jbeta primers. Measured with immunoSEQ multiplex PCR; TCRdb has only the in-frame clones, and not every one. Its listing shows roughly 120,000 clones. V lost 6 bases to trimming and J lost 2 bases; unmatched junction nucleotides: 3. CDR3 size: 13 residues. The germline V gene has CDR1 MNHNS and CDR2 SASEGT. The chain combines TRBV6-1 with TRBJ2-7; TRBD1 matches at 8 bases. What was sequenced was PBMCs. The receptor's source is a man aged 35-49 years in good health and CMV-seronegative. Written as DNA, the CDR3 is TGTGCCAGCAGGGGGACAGGTGCCTACGAGCAGTACTTC. Translation: CASRGTGAYEQYF.